This TCR beta chain was obtained from a study of CD8 T cells in Susac syndrome. RNA totalling 0.5 to 1 ug underwent reverse transcription with random hexamers. From the immunoSEQ multiplex PCR reads, TCRdb called clonotypes with MiXCR, one entry per CDR3 protein. The sample has 300,000 to 350,000 distinct CDR3 sequences, around 92% seen once. V was clipped by 8 bases and J by 3 bases; unmatched bases: 14. Germline V gene sequence: CDR1 SGHTA, CDR2 FQGNSA. This CDR3 is 17 amino acids long. The chain joins TRBV7-2 to TRBJ2-1, with 9 bases aligning to TRBD2. The sample comprised CD4+ T cells from PBMCs. This receptor was identified in a human donor with multiple sclerosis. CDR3 bases: TGTGCCAGCCTCGGAGGGAGCGGGAGGAGGGGCTACAATGAGCAGTTCTTC. Translated: CASLGGSGRRGYNEQFF. The full variable domain, completed using reference TRBV7-2 and TRBJ2-1, is GAGVSQSPSNKVTEKGKDVELRCDPISGHTALYWYRQSLGQGLEFLIYFQGNSAPDKSGLPSDRFSAERTGGSVSTLTIQRTQQEDSAVYLCASLGGSGRRGYNEQFFGPGTRLTVL.